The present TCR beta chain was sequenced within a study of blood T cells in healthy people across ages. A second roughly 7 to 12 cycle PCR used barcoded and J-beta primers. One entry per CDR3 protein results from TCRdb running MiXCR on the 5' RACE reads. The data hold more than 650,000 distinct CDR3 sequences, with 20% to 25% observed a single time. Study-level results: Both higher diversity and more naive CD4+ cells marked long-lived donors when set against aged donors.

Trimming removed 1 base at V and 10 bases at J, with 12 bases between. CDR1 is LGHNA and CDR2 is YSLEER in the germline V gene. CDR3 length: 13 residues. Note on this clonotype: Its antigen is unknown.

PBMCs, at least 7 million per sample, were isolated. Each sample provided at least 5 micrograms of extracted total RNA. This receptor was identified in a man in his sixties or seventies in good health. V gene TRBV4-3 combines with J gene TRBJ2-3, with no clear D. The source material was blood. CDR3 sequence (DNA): TGCGCCAGCAGCCAAGGCCCCTGGCGATCGCAGTATTTT. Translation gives CASSQGPWRSQYF.